This is a list of T cell receptor beta chains from one sample in a study of blood T cell repertoires in COVID-19. TCRdb keeps only in-frame clones here, not all; method: immunoSEQ multiplex PCR. The sample lists approximately 73,000 clones, approximately 92% seen once, with roughly 8.8% in the top ten. The sequenced sample was peripheral blood. The receptors originated from a man older than 75 with acute or convalescent COVID-19. Both conserved end residues are part of each CDR3. A D gene is named only where the DNA matches it firmly. The size entry is marked missing in some rows and otherwise reads once, few, many or a size class.

CDR3nt	CDR3aa	abundance	d_gene	v_gene	j_gene
TGTGCCAGCAGTGACCGACAGGGGCGGGATGAAAAACTGTTTTTT	CASSDRQGRDEKLFF	-	TRBD1	TRBV2	TRBJ1-4
TGTGCCAGCAGTGAGATGACAGGGGACTATGGCTACACCTTC	CASSEMTGDYGYTF	-	TRBD1	TRBV6-1	TRBJ1-2
TGTGCCTGGAGCTTTGTCTTGGAGGACACTGAAGCTTTCTTT	CAWSFVLEDTEAFF	-	-	TRBV30	TRBJ1-1
TGCAGTGCTAGTCTAGCGGGGGTGAACACCGGGGAGCTGTTTTTT	CSASLAGVNTGELFF	-	TRBD2	TRBV20-1	TRBJ2-2
TGTGCCAGCAGCAAGTCTGGCAAGCTGGCGGATGAGCAGTTCTTC	CASSKSGKLADEQFF	-	-	TRBV9	TRBJ2-1
TGTGCCAGCAGCTTAGGGATAGGGGTACAAGAGACCCAGTACTTC	CASSLGIGVQETQYF	few	-	TRBV13	TRBJ2-5
TGTGCCAGCTCACCCCGGACATCTAATGAAAAACTGTTTTTT	CASSPRTSNEKLFF	-	-	TRBV18	TRBJ1-4
TGTGCCAGTGCCCCAGGGTCCAATCAGCCCCAGCATTTT	CASAPGSNQPQHF	once	-	TRBV19	TRBJ1-5
TGTGCCACCAGTGACCGGACGGCGGGCGGCTACACCTTC	CATSDRTAGGYTF	-	-	TRBV24-1	TRBJ1-2
TGTGCCAGCAGCGATCGACTAGCGGGGCACTACAATGAGCAGTTCTTC	CASSDRLAGHYNEQFF	-	-	TRBV21-1	TRBJ2-1
TGTGCCAGCAGCTTGGCGGCAGGGGGCGCGTCCTATAATTCACCCCTCCACTTT	CASSLAAGGASYNSPLHF	-	TRBD1	TRBV5-4	TRBJ1-6
TGTGCCAGCAGCTTGGGCAGGGGGAATGAAAAACTGTTTTTT	CASSLGRGNEKLFF	-	TRBD1	TRBV5-6	TRBJ1-4
TGTGCCAGCAGCCTCCGGACGGGGAACTACGAGCAGTACTTC	CASSLRTGNYEQYF	-	-	TRBV9	TRBJ2-7
TGTGCCTGGAATCCACAGCCCAACACTGAAGCTTTCTTT	CAWNPQPNTEAFF	once	-	TRBV30	TRBJ1-1
TGTGCCACCAGCAGAGTACGGGGCACCGGGGAGCTGTTTTTT	CATSRVRGTGELFF	-	-	TRBV15	TRBJ2-2
TGTGCCAGCAGCCCTGTCGGGGGTGGCTACACCTTC	CASSPVGGGYTF	-	-	TRBV7-2	TRBJ1-2
TGTGCCAGCTCTATTGACAGGGATCAGCCCCAGCATTTT	CASSIDRDQPQHF	-	TRBD1	TRBV18	TRBJ1-5
TGTGCCTCCCAAATAGGGGGCGGTAATTCACCCCTCCACTTT	CASQIGGGNSPLHF	-	TRBD1	TRBV30	TRBJ1-6
TGTGCCAGCAGCGGGACACCCGGGACTTACAATGAGCAGTTCTTC	CASSGTPGTYNEQFF	-	-	TRBV9	TRBJ2-1
TGTGCCAGCGCCGGGACAGGGTATCAGCCCCAGCATTTT	CASAGTGYQPQHF	once	TRBD1	TRBV6-5	TRBJ1-5
TGTGCCAGCAGTTCACGGGACAGCTTTACCGGGGAGCTGTTTTTT	CASSSRDSFTGELFF	-	TRBD1	TRBV2	TRBJ2-2
TGTGCCAGCCGCCCGGTGGCTAGCGGGCCGGACACCTCCTACGAGCAGTACTTC	CASRPVASGPDTSYEQYF	-	-	TRBV21-1	TRBJ2-7
TGTGCCACCAGCAGAGGCCGCAACAGTCCTCTACGGCCCCAGCATTTT	CATSRGRNSPLRPQHF	-	-	TRBV15	TRBJ1-5
TGTGCCAGTAGTATGGGTCCGGGGATGAAGACCCAGTACTTC	CASSMGPGMKTQYF	-	-	TRBV19	TRBJ2-5
TGTGCCAGTAGTACCACGGACAGGTCTAATCAGCCCCAGCATTTT	CASSTTDRSNQPQHF	-	TRBD1	TRBV19	TRBJ1-5
TGTGCCAGCAGCCAACCCGGGACAGGTTCTGAAGCTTTCTTT	CASSQPGTGSEAFF	once	TRBD1	TRBV3-1/TRBV3-2	TRBJ1-1
TGTGCCAGCAGTTTTCGGACAGGCGGGACCGGGGAGCTGTTTTTT	CASSFRTGGTGELFF	-	TRBD1	TRBV2	TRBJ2-2
TGTGCCAGCAGCTCCCAGACAGGGAACACTGAAGCTTTCTTT	CASSSQTGNTEAFF	few	-	TRBV7-9	TRBJ1-1
TGTGCCAGCAGTTACGTAGCGGGAATCCGTGAGCAGTTCTTC	CASSYVAGIREQFF	-	TRBD2	TRBV6-5	TRBJ2-1
TGTGCCAGCAGCCAAGGGATTGCGGCTAACTATGGCTACACCTTC	CASSQGIAANYGYTF	-	-	TRBV4-2	TRBJ1-2
TGTGCCAGCAGCTCCCAGGGGAATAGCAATCAGCCCCAGCATTTT	CASSSQGNSNQPQHF	once	-	TRBV5-6	TRBJ1-5
TGCAGTGCTAGTGAACAGGCACCTAATTCACCCCTCCACTTT	CSASEQAPNSPLHF	-	-	TRBV20-1	TRBJ1-6
TGTGCCTGGGATCCCGGGACTAGCGGGAGAGGGGGGCAGTTCTTC	CAWDPGTSGRGGQFF	-	TRBD2	TRBV30	TRBJ2-1
TGTGCCAGTAGTAAGGGGGAGGAGCAGTTCTTC	CASSKGEEQFF	-	-	TRBV19	TRBJ2-1
TGTGCCAGCAGCTTCGACGGAGGGATTGAGACCCAGTACTTC	CASSFDGGIETQYF	-	-	TRBV5-6	TRBJ2-5
TGTGCCAGCAGCTTACCAGCGGGAGGCACCGGGGAGCTGTTTTTT	CASSLPAGGTGELFF	-	TRBD2	TRBV7-3	TRBJ2-2
TGTGCCACCAGTGACCGCGACAGATCTGGGGCCAACGTCCTGACTTTC	CATSDRDRSGANVLTF	-	-	TRBV24-1	TRBJ2-6
TGTGCCAGTAACCCAACTAGCGGTTCCTACGAGCAGTACTTC	CASNPTSGSYEQYF	once	TRBD2	TRBV19	TRBJ2-7
TGTGCCAGCAGCGCCCTACCAGCGGAGACCCAGTACTTC	CASSALPAETQYF	-	-	TRBV12-3/TRBV12-4	TRBJ2-5
TGTGCCAGCAGCTTAGGTGGAGGGCAGGCTGGAAACACCATATATTTT	CASSLGGGQAGNTIYF	-	-	TRBV11-3	TRBJ1-3
TGTGCCAGCTCACCACCGGTGGGCGGGGGGCCCACAGATACGCAGTATTTT	CASSPPVGGGPTDTQYF	-	TRBD2	TRBV18	TRBJ2-3
TGTGCCAGCGCCCTTCTCGTACGGAGCCCGCAGTTCTTC	CASALLVRSPQFF	-	-	TRBV18	TRBJ2-1
TGTGCCATCGGAGGGTTCGAGCAGTACTTC	CAIGGFEQYF	-	-	TRBV10-3	TRBJ2-7
TGTGCCAGCAGCTCCGGGACAGGGAAATTGGGGGCGGGCATGGATGCTTTCTTT	CASSSGTGKLGAGMDAFF	-	TRBD1	TRBV11-3	TRBJ1-1
TGTGCCAGTAGTCCCCAGGGTCTAGCGGGATCCTACGAGCAGTACTTC	CASSPQGLAGSYEQYF	-	TRBD2	TRBV19	TRBJ2-7
TGTGCCAGCAGCTCGGGACTAGCGGCAGATACGCAGTATTTT	CASSSGLAADTQYF	-	TRBD2	TRBV7-3	TRBJ2-3
TGTGCCTGGAGTGCCCCCCTCTGGCTAGCGGGGAAAAACGGGGAGCTGTTTTTT	CAWSAPLWLAGKNGELFF	-	TRBD2	TRBV30	TRBJ2-2
TGTGCCAGCAGACCCAGAACAGGGGTCAATCAGCCCCAGCATTTT	CASRPRTGVNQPQHF	-	TRBD1	TRBV6-5	TRBJ1-5